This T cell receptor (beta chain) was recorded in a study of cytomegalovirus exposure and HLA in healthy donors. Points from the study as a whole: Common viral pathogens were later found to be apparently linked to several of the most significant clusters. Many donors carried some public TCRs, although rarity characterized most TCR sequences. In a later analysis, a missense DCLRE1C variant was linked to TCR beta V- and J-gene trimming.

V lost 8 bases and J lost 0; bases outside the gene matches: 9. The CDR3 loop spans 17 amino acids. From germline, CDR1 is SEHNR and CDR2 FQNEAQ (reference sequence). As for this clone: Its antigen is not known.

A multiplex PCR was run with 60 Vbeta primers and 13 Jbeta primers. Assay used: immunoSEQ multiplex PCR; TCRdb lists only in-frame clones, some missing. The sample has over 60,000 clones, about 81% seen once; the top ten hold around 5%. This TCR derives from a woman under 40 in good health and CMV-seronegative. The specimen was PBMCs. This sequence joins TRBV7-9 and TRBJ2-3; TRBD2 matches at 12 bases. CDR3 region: CASPPSGRAPSTDTQYF. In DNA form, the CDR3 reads TGTGCCAGCCCACCTAGCGGGAGGGCCCCTAGCACAGATACGCAGTATTTT.